The clone carrying this TCR beta chain came up a few times. Its antigen is unidentified. These data originate in a study of shared clonotypes between healthy human individuals. Data came from immunoSEQ multiplex PCR; TCRdb stores just in-frame clones and leaves some out. The repertoire includes 780,000 or so clones, around 70% of them detected once, and under 2% sits in the top ten. Broader study findings: Rarefaction indicated that sorted-subset sequencing remained incomplete although depth was large. Only blood underwent sampling, and tissue repertoires likely differ. It was observed that approximately 5% of naive CD4 clonotypes were shared across several donors.

The germline CDR1 and CDR2 sequences are MNHEY and SMNVEV (reference sequence). With V trimmed by 4 bases and J by 6 bases, 2 bases remained unmatched. The CDR3 covers 13 residues. Sequencing input: memory CD4+ T cells sorted from blood. Described subset: CD45RA-negative fraction. The TCR comes from a woman in her thirties in good health. The rearrangement joins TRBV27 to TRBJ2-7, with TRBD2 matching over 11 bases. Here the CDR3 DNA reads TGTGCCAGCAGTTCTGGGACTAGCGGCGAGCAGTACTTC. Protein sequence: CASSSGTSGEQYF.